Given below is one T cell receptor beta chain in context. No antigen is known for it. No much larger clone exists at a distance of one base, and base qualities are not known. Whole blood was collected in K2EDTA tubes by collaborating institutions according to the institutions' own protocols. For TCRbeta analysis, collaborators shipped samples as frozen whole blood, isolated PBMCs, or DNA extracted from either of those sample types. The immunoSEQ Assay, a bias-controlled multiplex PCR, was used to amplify TCRbeta CDR3 regions from genomic DNA. In the original analysis: The number of nucleated cells in each sample was estimated from the amplification of reference gene primers within the assay. Sequence reads were collapsed and filtered to measure the absolute abundance of every unique TCRbeta CDR3 rearrangement. For each sample, productive Simpson clonality was calculated by taking the square root of Simpson's diversity index across productive rearrangements. Not all clones reach the TCRdb copy of this immuneACCESS table, which keeps in-frame sequences only. Checked studies attribute under half of the gap to unresolved V genes and leave the rest unexplained. Clone size and V and J calls were adopted from that table, with D and trimming inferred from the DNA. The sample table records about 100,000 clones; over 65% of these occur just once. Roughly 13% of the sample lies in the top ten.

The data were taken from a study of blood T cell repertoires in COVID-19 (dated by TCRdb to 2019 to 2021). Context from the whole study: Samples from collaborators originated in the United States, Italy and Spain and spanned both the acute and convalescent phases of COVID-19. The material from the prospective study consisted of cDNA or gDNA derived from T cells, B-cell-depleted T cells, or PBMCs. Subjects who had been exposed to COVID-19, were actively infected with it, or had recovered from it provided the deeply sampled blood TCRbeta repertoires that made up the dataset. The repertoires were released in a freely available public database meant as a resource for research on the immune response to SARS-CoV-2. The samples were drawn from two sources: the first 160 participants of the ongoing ImmuneRACE study, and over 950 subjects contributed by 6 global collaborators. The sample metadata nearly always contained a de-identified subject ID, COVID-19 status, age in years and sex. Where available, HLA class I and class II types were obtained from metadata supplied by the sample provider rather than from assay-based typing. Broader findings and caveats from the paper: How much clinical and demographic metadata was included differed by source and by participant, and the metadata was provided uncurated.

The sample was peripheral blood. This clonotype originated in a human donor in a cohort sampled during active COVID-19.

The encoded CDR3 is CASSVDRGLYNEQFF. The DNA reads as follows: TGTGCCAGCAGCGTAGACAGGGGACTTTACAATGAGCAGTTCTTC. The receptor chain draws on TRBV9 and TRBJ2-1, and TRBD1 may be the D gene, going by 7 matching bases. V is cut by 0 bases and J by 4 bases, and the space between the germline ends is 11 bases. The germline V gene supplies CDR1 SGDLS and CDR2 YYNGEE. From its cysteine to its phenylalanine, the CDR3 spans 15 amino acids. Only the CDR3 portion is preserved as DNA: 45 bases, with reading frame beginning at the first base.